The entry that follows covers one TCR beta chain sequence. What it recognizes is unknown. PCR primers comprised 60 Vbeta and 13 Jbeta primers. TCRdb's table, derived via immunoSEQ multiplex PCR, lists solely in-frame clones and lacks some. The sample lists approximately 150,000 clones; roughly 83% were seen once. These data belong to a study of cytomegalovirus exposure and HLA in healthy donors. Between the trimmed V and J ends, which lost 0 bases and 7 bases, there was a span of 16 bases. This CDR3 is 16 amino acids long. Germline CDR1 and CDR2: SGHTA and FQGTGA. Study-wide findings and caveats: As a later analysis showed, several of the most significant clusters appeared to be linked to common viral pathogens. In an earlier analysis, about 87% or about 30%: the productive usage of most TCR beta V segments. Later work associated around 18,000 TCR beta sequences with HLA alleles at 0.05 false discovery rate. Later on, a genetic analysis was performed. It linked a missense variant in DCLRE1C with V- and J-gene trimming of TCR beta.

Sequenced: PBMCs. V and J are TRBV7-3 and TRBJ2-1, with D perhaps TRBD2 (7 bases). This clonotype originated in a young man in good health and CMV-seronegative. The CDR3 bases are TGTGCCAGCAGCTTAACGGGAAGGGGGGGGATTAATGAGCAGTTCTTC. It specifies CASSLTGRGGINEQFF.